Presented here are 7 T cell receptor beta chains from one specimen sequenced in a study of T cell clonality in common variable immunodeficiency. TCRdb's table, derived via immunoSEQ multiplex PCR, lists solely in-frame clones and lacks some. This set yields around 50,000 clones and no singletons; the top ten hold about 5.9%. The specimen was peripheral blood mononuclear cells. Receptor source: a person between 18 and 69 years old in good health.

In its sample, this clone was seen many times. The CDR3 is cut off 3 residues early in the read; its end comes from the germline J gene. The chain has TRBV19 and TRBJ1-5; the D gene is possibly TRBD1 (6 bases). With 0 bases removed from V and 3 bases from J, the gap between germline ends came to 9 bases. CDR1 and CDR2 (germline): LNHDA, SQIVND (reference sequence). The CDR3 totals 15 residues. The CDR3 bases that were read are TGTGCCAGTAGTATAGACCCAGGGGACAATCAGCCC. Its protein is CASSIDPGDNQP. The CDR3 in its entirety is CASSIDPGDNQPQHF.

Here the CDR3 reads CASSSRGGSEDYTF. CDR3 DNA (partial): TGTGCCAGCAGCTCTCGGGGGGGCTCGGAGGAC. The rearrangement joins TRBV7-9 to TRBJ1-2; D might be TRBD1 (6 bases). The CDR3 is cut off 3 residues early in the read; its end comes from the germline J gene. The CDR3 has 14 residues. Germline values: CDR1 SEHNR, CDR2 FQNEAQ (reference sequence).

This clone was picked up many times. The read comes to an end 3 residues before the CDR3 does, leaving the germline J gene to fill in the end. This chain links TRBV30 with TRBJ1-6; D uncertain. CDR1 and CDR2 from the germline V gene are GTSNPN and SVGIG (reference sequence). CDR3 size: 13 residues. Between the trimmed V and J ends, which lost 1 base and 6 bases, there was a span of 7 bases. The CDR3 DNA, read in part, is TGTGCCTGGAGTGCCCGGGGTAATTCACCC. This sequence encodes CAWSARGNSP. The complete CDR3 protein is CAWSARGNSPLHF.

This clone was observed at least ten times. Read data end 3 residues before the CDR3 end; the end is taken from the germline J gene. The gene calls are TRBV5-4 and TRBJ2-7, with TRBD1 as a possible D gene (5 bases). CDR3 length: 15 residues. Per the germline V gene, CDR1 is SGHNT and CDR2 is YYREEE (reference sequence). The V gene lost 0 bases and the J gene lost 3 bases, with 13 bases spanning the gap. The chain's CDR3 is CASSLATGERYEQYF. The sequenced CDR3 bases are TGTGCCAGCAGCTTGGCCACAGGAGAACGCTACGAG.

The sample holds many counts of this clone. The read finishes 3 residues shy of the CDR3 end, and the germline J gene is used to complete it. This chain uses TRBV2 with TRBJ2-2; 7 bases line up with TRBD2. The CDR3 consists of 14 residues. CDR1 and CDR2 (germline): SNHLY, FYNNEI. The ends lost 6 bases at V and 2 bases at J; junction bases unmatched: 3. The CDR3 loop is CASSGGTNTGELFF. CDR3 bases read: TGTGCCAGCAGCGGGGGGACTAACACCGGGGAG.

This clone was observed a handful of times. The CDR3 extends 3 residues past the end of the read, so its final part is completed from the germline J gene. This chain joins TRBV2 and TRBJ2-7; TRBD1 aligns across 9 bases. Trimming took 8 bases from V and 2 from J; bases not matched to a gene: 7. The germline V gene encodes CDR1 SNHLY and CDR2 FYNNEI. The CDR3 spans 14 residues. CDR3 residues: CASDPGQGAYEQYF. The CDR3 bases that were read are TGTGCCAGCGATCCGGGACAGGGTGCCTACGAG.

This clone occurred many times. The CDR3 end lies 3 residues beyond the end of the read and is filled in from the germline J gene. The V gene is TRBV27, the J gene TRBJ2-3; possibly TRBD2 for D (6 bases). The germline V gene has CDR1 MNHEY and CDR2 SMNVEV (reference sequence). Trimming shortened V by 6 bases and J by 1 base, and 23 bases separated the two germline ends. This CDR3 has 18 residues. The CDR3 DNA, read in part, is TGTGCCAGCAGACCCGGGCGGGATAGCCCCCTGCGCACAGATACG. Its translation is CASRPGRDSPLRTDT. The entire CDR3 protein is CASRPGRDSPLRTDTQYF.